This record covers a single TCR beta chain. Unmatched junction bases numbered 5, after V lost 6 bases and J lost 4 bases. Germline assignment: CDR1 MDHEN and CDR2 SYDVKM. The CDR3 runs to 13 residues. These data originate in a study of CD8+ T cells in alopecia areata. cDNA prepared by RNA extraction and subsequent reverse transcription served as the template for sequencing. TCRdb's copy holds only in-frame clones and misses some; the assay was immunoSEQ multiplex PCR. Here the sample spans 150,000 to 200,000 clones, 55% being singletons. The sample comprised CD4+ T cells sorted from blood. The gene calls are TRBV28 and TRBJ2-7; 8 bases are shared with TRBD1. The sequence came from a human donor in good health. CDR3 sequence (DNA): TGTGCCAGCAGACGGACAGGGAGTTACGAGCAGTACTTC. Its protein product is CASRRTGSYEQYF.